The 23 T cell receptor beta chains in this list originate from one sample, sequenced in a study of blood T cell repertoires in COVID-19 (dated by TCRdb to 2018 to 2020). The library relied on the immunoSEQ multiplex PCR assay. In its TCRdb copy, this immuneACCESS table keeps in-frame sequences only and misses some clones. Where compared with another copy, unresolved V genes explain less than half of these, and the others have no known cause. The sample contains more than 250,000 clones, about 90% of them found a single time. Jointly, the top ten make up less than 6% of the sample. The sequencing input was PBMCs or T cells enriched from blood (not recorded which). Source of these receptors: a woman aged 25 to 39 who had recovered from COVID-19.

J is TRBJ1-1 and V is TRBV9, with a weak D call TRBD1 (6 bases). Trimming stripped 4 bases from V and 1 base from J, with 14 bases between. The CDR3 sequence is 15 residues long. CDR1 and CDR2 from the germline V gene are SGDLS and YYNGEE. The CDR3 region is CASSYLPGQNTEAFF. As DNA, the CDR3 is TGTGCCAGCAGCTACTTACCGGGACAGAACACTGAAGCTTTCTTT.

V gene TRBV15 combines with J gene TRBJ2-3; D remains ambiguous. Germline-derived CDR1 and CDR2 are LNHNV and YYDKDF (reference sequence). CDR3 length: 12 amino acids. The V end lost 5 bases, the J end lost 4 bases, and 7 bases lay between the germline ends. Here the CDR3 DNA reads TGTGCCACCAGCCTTGGGCCAGATACGCAGTATTTT. Translating it yields CATSLGPDTQYF.

The chain uses TRBV2 and TRBJ1-2; 9 bases match TRBD1. The CDR3 extends over 14 amino acids. CDR1 SNHLY and CDR2 FYNNEI come from the germline V gene. V lost 5 bases, J lost 3 bases, and 4 bases stayed unmatched. The chain's CDR3 is CASSPTGGDYGYTF. CDR3 nucleotide sequence: TGTGCCAGCAGTCCTACAGGGGGCGACTATGGCTACACCTTC.

The chain links TRBV7-2 to TRBJ2-1; a weak D match, TRBD1 (5 bases). Looked up from germline, CDR1 is SGHTA and CDR2 is FQGNSA. The V end lost 0 bases, the J end lost 2 bases, and 11 bases lay between the germline ends. The CDR3 is made up of 16 amino acids. The CDR3 region has the DNA TGTGCCAGCAGCTTAGCGGGCGCAGGGACCTACAATGAGCAGTTCTTC. Translated, it gives CASSLAGAGTYNEQFF.

The table lists this clone with a count of one. The chain has TRBV6-1 and TRBJ1-5; tentative D call: TRBD1 (6 bases). Germline CDR1 and CDR2: MNHNS and SASEGT. Trimming pared 3 bases from V and 5 bases from J, leaving 11 bases between. There are 14 residues in the CDR3. This CDR3 is CASSDTGFDQPQHF. The CDR3 DNA follows: TGTGCCAGCAGTGATACAGGGTTTGATCAGCCCCAGCATTTT.

The chain carries TRBV6-5 and TRBJ1-2, with D perhaps matching TRBD1 (5 bases). Germline V gives CDR1 MNHEY, CDR2 SVGAGI. CDR3 length: 16 residues. Between the trimmed V and J ends, which lost 4 bases and 5 bases, there was a span of 20 bases. The CDR3 coding sequence is TGTGCCAGCAGTTCGGGGGAGGAGAGGGTGAAGTATGGCTACACCTTC. This codes for CASSSGEERVKYGYTF.

The gene calls are TRBV2 and TRBJ1-4; 7 bases are a match to TRBD1. V shed 5 bases, J shed 10 bases, and the junction held 10 bases outside the gene matches. Germline assignment: CDR1 SNHLY and CDR2 FYNNEI. The length of the CDR3 is 14 residues. CDR3 sequence (DNA): TGTGCCAGCAGTTACCGGGACAGTGGTGGAAAACTGTTTTTT. This sequence encodes CASSYRDSGGKLFF.

The V gene is TRBV18, the J gene TRBJ1-3, with D hard to call. The V gene lost 5 bases and the J gene lost 10 bases, with 6 bases spanning the gap. Germline CDR1 KGHSH, CDR2 LQKENI. The CDR3 is made up of 10 amino acids. The CDR3: CASSETTIYF. The CDR3 DNA follows: TGTGCCAGCTCAGAAACAACCATATATTTT.

The rearrangement links TRBV20-1 to TRBJ2-7; 8 bases are a match to TRBD1. CDR1 and CDR2 (germline): DFQATT, SNEGSKA (reference sequence). This CDR3 has 11 residues. The junction had 5 bases not matched to a gene; V was cut back by 6 bases and J by 7 bases. CDR3 protein: CSANTGGEQYF. CDR3 DNA sequence: TGCAGTGCCAACACAGGGGGTGAGCAGTACTTC.

The chain couples TRBV29-1 to TRBJ1-5; TRBD1 matches 7 bases. The J segment lost 3 bases and the V segment lost 7 bases, leaving 6 bases of the junction unmatched. CDR1 is SQVTM and CDR2 is ANQGSEA in the germline V gene. The CDR3 runs 13 residues. In nucleotides, the CDR3 is TGCAGCGCAGGGACAGCTCTCAATCAGCCCCAGCATTTT. Protein product: CSAGTALNQPQHF.

The genes are TRBV5-5 and TRBJ2-1, with TRBD2 identical over 11 bases. CDR3 length equals 17 residues. Trimming at V came to 0 bases and at J to 8 bases, leaving 10 bases not matched to a gene. Germline V lookup: CDR1 SGHKS, CDR2 YYEKEE (reference sequence). The CDR3 nucleotides are TGTGCCAGCAGCTTGGTAGTTAGCGGGGGGGCCGGTTATGAGCAGTTCTTC. Translation: CASSLVVSGGAGYEQFF.

V usage is TRBV21-1 and J usage is TRBJ1-2; the table's D call TRBD1 went unverified against the DNA. TRBV21-1 is deemed a pseudogene. There are 14 residues in the CDR3. The CDR3 is CASSIDLTGGGYTF. CDR3 DNA: TGTGCCAGCAGCATAGACTTAACAGGTGGGGGCTACACCTTC.

V and J are TRBV7-2 and TRBJ1-5, with no clear D. V lost 1 base to trimming and J lost 4 bases, with 11 bases between them. Germline V CDR1 and CDR2: SGHTA, FQGNSA. This CDR3 comprises 15 residues. The CDR3, as DNA: TGTGCCAGCAGCTTAGGACCCTGGGAGAATCAGCCCCAGCATTTT. Its protein product is CASSLGPWENQPQHF.

The V and J genes are TRBV25-1 and TRBJ1-2; TRBD1 is a possible D gene (6 bases). The length of the CDR3 is 14 residues. Germline values: CDR1 MGHDK, CDR2 SYGVNS. V was trimmed by 7 bases and J by 3 bases, leaving 15 bases between them. The CDR3: CASTRIGQYYGYTF. For the CDR3, the DNA is TGTGCCAGCACCCGAATTGGACAGTACTATGGCTACACCTTC.

The chain employs TRBV3-1 (or the pseudogene TRBV3-2) and TRBJ1-2; TRBD1 might be the D (5 bases). This CDR3 is built from 13 residues. The germline V gene has CDR1 LGHDT and CDR2 YNNKEL (reference sequence). The V end lost 4 bases, the J end lost 5 bases, and 11 bases lay between the germline ends. The CDR3 nucleotides are TGTGCCAGCAGCCCTCGACAGTCATATGGCTACACCTTC. Translation: CASSPRQSYGYTF.

V is TRBV14 and J is TRBJ1-1, with TRBD1 matching over 9 bases. Germline-derived CDR1 and CDR2 are SGHDN and FVKESK. V shed 6 bases and J 3 bases; nucleotides not matched to a gene: 5. This CDR3 contains 14 residues. The CDR3 protein is CASSDRGWDTEAFF. The CDR3 DNA sequence: TGTGCCAGCAGTGACAGGGGGTGGGACACTGAAGCTTTCTTT.

This clone appeared a few times. V and J are TRBV3-1 (or the pseudogene TRBV3-2) and TRBJ1-2; D is ambiguous. Trimming left V 0 bases short and J 2 bases short, with 10 bases between. Germline loops: CDR1 LGHDT, CDR2 YNNKEL (reference sequence). This CDR3 spans 15 amino acids. The CDR3 nucleotides are TGTGCCAGCAGCCAAGAAGGACTGGGCAACTATGGCTACACCTTC. Its protein product is CASSQEGLGNYGYTF.

The rearrangement uses TRBV5-1 and TRBJ2-5; 11 bases match TRBD1. Germline CDR1 is SGHRS and CDR2 is YFSETQ. The J segment lost 5 bases and the V segment lost 0 bases, leaving 6 bases of the junction unmatched. This CDR3 comprises 16 residues. DNA for the CDR3: TGCGCCAGCAGCTTGGGCGGGACAGGGGGGTCGGAGACCCAGTACTTC. Protein sequence: CASSLGGTGGSETQYF.

CDR3 nucleotide sequence: TGTGCCAGTAGTATGGTTGGCGGGGGATACACAGATACGCAGTATTTT. Translated: CASSMVGGGYTDTQYF. The chain employs TRBV19 and TRBJ2-3; 7 nucleotides match TRBD2. Germline CDR1 and CDR2: LNHDA and SQIVND (reference sequence). This CDR3 spans 16 amino acids. J was trimmed by 2 bases and V by 3 bases; bases with no gene match: 8.

V gene TRBV9 combines with J gene TRBJ2-2; tentatively, D is TRBD1 (6 bases). The CDR3 contains 13 residues. The germline gives CDR1 SGDLS, CDR2 YYNGEE. The V end lost 6 bases, the J end lost 6 bases, and 12 bases lay between the germline ends. CDR3 sequence reads: CASTRDTPGELFF. CDR3 sequence (DNA): TGTGCCAGCACCCGGGACACCCCCGGGGAGCTGTTTTTT.

The V and J genes are TRBV7-6 and TRBJ1-1; possible D gene TRBD1, 5 bases. Germline V lookup: CDR1 SGHVS, CDR2 FNYEAQ. The CDR3 is made up of 14 amino acids. With 3 bases removed from V and 5 bases from J, the gap between germline ends came to 13 bases. CDR3 region: CASSFPGEGTEAFF. In DNA, the CDR3 is TGTGCCAGCAGCTTCCCCGGGGAGGGGACTGAAGCTTTCTTT.

The count of this clone is one. V is TRBV28 and J is TRBJ1-5; perhaps TRBD1 as D (6 bases). Trimming shortened V by 8 bases and J by 11 bases, and 22 bases separated the two germline ends. The CDR3 is made up of 14 amino acids. The V gene's germline CDR1 is MDHEN and CDR2 SYDVKM. CDR3 coding DNA: TGTGCCAGCCCGGATGGGGGCAGACCTTTGGCCCAGCATTTT. Translation: CASPDGGRPLAQHF.

The genes are TRBV7-2 and TRBJ1-2; D unclear. CDR1 SGHTA and CDR2 FQGNSA come from the germline V gene. CDR3 length equals 13 residues. V dropped 4 bases and J dropped 4 bases, with 10 bases sitting between them. In nucleotides, the CDR3 is TGTGCCAGCAGCTCGCGAGGGTTCTATGGCTACACCTTC. As protein: CASSSRGFYGYTF.